The sequence of this T cell receptor beta chain was determined in a study of OX40 agonist ivuxolimab in advanced cancers. As for the study in general: Having had anti-PD-1, anti-PD-L1 or anti-CTLA-4 therapy before was allowed, and about 42% had some.

The CDR3 runs to 13 residues. V was pared by 2 bases and J by 5 bases, with 7 bases between. The V gene's germline CDR1 is SGHDT and CDR2 YYEEEE. In the case of this clone: Antigen specificity is unknown.

Assay: immunoSEQ multiplex PCR; the TCRdb copy retains only in-frame clones and omits some. The data hold around 80,000 clones, with about nine tenths observed a single time. Study-level findings and limits: Mean expanded clone counts were higher in CD8+ than CD4+ T cells. Some patients who did not respond also had low normalized T-cell clonal expansion.

Autoimmune disease history or systemic immunosuppression led to patients being barred. The specimen comprised CD4+ or CD8+ T cells sorted from blood, sampled in a trial of the OX40 agonist ivuxolimab. This TCR was recovered from an adult with an advanced solid tumor such as melanoma, head and neck, liver or kidney cancer. The chain links TRBV5-6 to TRBJ2-2; no firm D call. CDR3 in amino acids: CASSLGETGELFF. In nucleotides, the CDR3 is TGTGCCAGCAGCTTAGGAGAGACCGGGGAGCTGTTTTTT.